This T cell receptor beta chain came from a study of cytomegalovirus exposure and HLA in healthy donors. CDR3 length equals 17 residues. Germline V gene lookup returns CDR1 SGHRS and CDR2 YFSETQ. The V end was cut by 0 bases, the J end by 2 bases, with 14 bases between. The PCR contained 60 Vbeta and 13 Jbeta primers. Sequencing used immunoSEQ multiplex PCR; TCRdb keeps in-frame clones, though not all of them. The data contain about 190,000 clones, roughly 86% of them singletons. The receptor comes from a young woman in good health and CMV-seronegative. The V and J genes are TRBV5-1 and TRBJ2-2, with D possibly matching TRBD2 (5 bases). The sequenced sample consisted of PBMCs. The CDR3 coding sequence is TGCGCCAGCAGCTTGGTTGGTGCGGGCCCTAACACCGGGGAGCTGTTTTTT. Its translation: CASSLVGAGPNTGELFF.